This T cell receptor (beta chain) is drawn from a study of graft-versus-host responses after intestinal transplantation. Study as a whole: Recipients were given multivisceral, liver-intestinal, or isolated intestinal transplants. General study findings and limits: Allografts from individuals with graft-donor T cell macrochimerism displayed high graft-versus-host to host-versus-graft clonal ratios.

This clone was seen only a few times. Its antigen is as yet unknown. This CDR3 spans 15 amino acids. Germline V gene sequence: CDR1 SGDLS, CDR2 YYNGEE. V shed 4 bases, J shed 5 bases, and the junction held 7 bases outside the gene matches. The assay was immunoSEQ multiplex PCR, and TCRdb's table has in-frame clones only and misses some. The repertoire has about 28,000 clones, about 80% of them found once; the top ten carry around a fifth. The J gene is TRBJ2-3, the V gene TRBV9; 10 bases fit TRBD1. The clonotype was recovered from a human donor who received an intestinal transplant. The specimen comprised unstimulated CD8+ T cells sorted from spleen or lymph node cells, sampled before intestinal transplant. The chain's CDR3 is CASSPRTGGVDTQYF. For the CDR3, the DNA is TGTGCCAGCAGCCCCCGGACAGGGGGTGTAGATACGCAGTATTTT.